These 22 T cell receptor beta chains were all obtained from the same sample, sequenced in a study of T-cell reconstitution after alpha-beta-depleted transplantation in children. For these TCRs, the target antigens are not known. Preparation of the TCRbeta library involved a method that used unique molecular identifiers. TCRdb reprocessed the PCR reads with MiXCR, giving one entry per CDR3 protein. The sample consists of around 300,000 distinct CDR3 sequences, over 7% of them appearing once. Study-level findings and limits: Newly produced T cells mostly provided counts and TCRbeta diversity after one year, as hyperexpanded clones declined.

This specimen was peripheral blood, taken 360 days after TCRalphabeta/CD19-depleted stem cell transplant. The origin of the receptors is a female patient aged 2-9 years who had a stem cell transplant for Fanconi anemia, so the T cells may come from the graft donor.

The chain recombines TRBV5-1 with TRBJ1-1, with unresolved D. CDR3 length: 14 residues. Looked up from germline, CDR1 is SGHRS and CDR2 is YFSETQ. V was clipped by 4 bases and J by 7 bases, with 17 bases between them. The CDR3 here is CASSLSGTPYEAFF. DNA of the CDR3: TGCGCCAGCAGCCTCTCAGGAACCCCCTATGAAGCTTTCTTT. Supplemented by reference TRBV5-1 and TRBJ1-1, the full variable domain reads KAGVTQTPRYLIKTRGQQVTLSCSPISGHRSVSWYQQTPGQGLQFLFEYFSETQRNKGNFPGRFSGRQFSNSRSEMNVSTLELGDSALYLCASSLSGTPYEAFFGQGTRLTVV.

This clonotype was seen at least ten times. The V gene is TRBV29-1, the J gene TRBJ2-1; no clear D. Trimming left V 5 bases short and J 0 bases short, with 14 bases between. The CDR3 has 15 residues. Germline CDR1 SQVTM, CDR2 ANQGSEA. As DNA, the CDR3 is TGCAGCGTTCCAACATTCTCTAGCTCCTACAATGAGCAGTTCTTC. Encoded protein: CSVPTFSSSYNEQFF.

This clonotype was picked up many times. The rearrangement joins TRBV28 to TRBJ1-6; D not resolved. CDR1 is MDHEN, CDR2 SYDVKM, per germline. This CDR3 has 11 amino acids. The V gene lost 3 bases and the J gene lost 9 bases, with 3 bases spanning the gap. In DNA, the CDR3 is TGTGCCAGCAGTTTCAGTTCACCCCTCCACTTT. Encoded protein: CASSFSSPLHF.

This clonotype was detected only a few times. The rearrangement joins TRBV28 to TRBJ2-5; 10 bases align to TRBD1. CDR1 and CDR2 from the germline V gene are MDHEN and SYDVKM. This CDR3 has 20 residues. Germline trimming cut 5 bases from V and 3 bases from J; bases unmatched to any gene: 21. In nucleotides, the CDR3 is TGTGCCAGCAGTCCGGACAGGGGGTTCTCCCAAAGGGGTGTAGAAGAGACCCAGTACTTC. Protein: CASSPDRGFSQRGVEETQYF.

This clonotype was seen ten or more times. The rearrangement joins TRBV20-1 to TRBJ2-3; no definite D call. The germline V and J ends were trimmed by 6 bases and 0 bases, with 22 bases remaining between them. The germline CDR1 and CDR2 sequences are DFQATT and SNEGSKA (reference sequence). This CDR3 comprises 17 residues. CDR3 coding DNA: TGCAGTGCCCCAACTACTTTTGACTCCATTAGCACAGATACGCAGTATTTT. Protein product: CSAPTTFDSISTDTQYF.

The chain couples TRBV3-1 to TRBJ2-3; D tentatively fits TRBD1 or TRBD2 (6 bases each). Trimming pared 4 bases from V and 1 base from J, leaving 15 bases between. CDR3 length equals 16 residues. Germline assignment: CDR1 LGHDT and CDR2 YNNKEL (reference sequence). The DNA of the CDR3 is TGTGCCAGCAGCCCCATAATTGGGGGGCGCACAGATACGCAGTATTTT. Amino acid sequence: CASSPIIGGRTDTQYF.

This clonotype occurred a few times. This rearrangement joins TRBV20-1 to TRBJ1-6, with D maybe TRBD1 (5 bases). CDR1 is DFQATT, CDR2 SNEGSKA, per germline (reference sequence). CDR3 length equals 15 residues. Deletions cut 6 bases from V and 0 bases from J, with 12 bases between. This CDR3 is CSARDGSSYNSPLHF. CDR3 DNA: TGCAGTGCCCGGGACGGGAGCTCCTATAATTCACCCCTCCACTTT.

The chain combines TRBV4-3 with TRBJ2-2; D is undetermined. This CDR3 region has 16 residues. From germline, CDR1 is LGHNA and CDR2 YSLEER. V shed 0 bases and J shed 5 bases, with 13 bases lying between them. CDR3: CASSQDGQIQTGELFF. Written as DNA, the CDR3 is TGCGCCAGCAGCCAAGACGGGCAAATCCAAACCGGGGAGCTGTTTTTT.

This clonotype was seen ten or more times. This chain connects TRBV6-1 to TRBJ1-1; 7 bases are shared with TRBD1. The germline CDR1 and CDR2 sequences are MNHNS and SASEGT. V trimming: 6 bases; J trimming: 6 bases; junction bases outside the gene matches: 13. This CDR3 spans 15 amino acids. CDR3 protein: CASSPPSTQGAEAFF. As DNA, the CDR3 is TGTGCCAGCAGCCCCCCAAGCACCCAGGGGGCTGAAGCTTTCTTT.

V usage is TRBV18 and J usage is TRBJ2-7, with a weak D call TRBD2 (7 bases). Germline V gives CDR1 KGHSH, CDR2 LQKENI. Trimming took off 5 bases at V and 1 base at J, with 15 bases between the two ends. CDR3 length equals 15 residues. The CDR3 loop is CASSVGGDLSYEQYF. CDR3 sequence (DNA): TGTGCCAGCTCAGTAGGGGGGGATCTATCCTACGAGCAGTACTTC.

This clonotype occurred many times. The chain uses TRBV2 and TRBJ2-5, with TRBD1 matching over 9 bases. Trimming took 4 bases from V and 1 from J; bases not matched to a gene: 1. In germline, CDR1 is SNHLY, CDR2 FYNNEI. This CDR3 comprises 14 residues. This chain's CDR3 is CASSATGGQETQYF. The CDR3 DNA reads TGTGCCAGCAGTGCGACAGGGGGCCAAGAGACCCAGTACTTC.

This clonotype was counted between two and nine times. The gene calls are TRBV27 and TRBJ2-7; D remains unclear. CDR3 length equals 13 residues. V was clipped by 2 bases and J by 2 bases, with 7 bases between them. Germline V lookup: CDR1 MNHEY, CDR2 SMNVEV (reference sequence). CDR3 DNA: TGTGCCAGCAGTTTAATTGGTACCTACGAGCAGTACTTC. Protein sequence: CASSLIGTYEQYF.

This clonotype was seen a handful of times. In DNA, the CDR3 is TGTGCCTGGAGTACAGGGTCGGATTCATGGGTCGAAAAACTGTTTTTT. Its translation is CAWSTGSDSWVEKLFF. The gene calls are TRBV30 and TRBJ1-4; possibly TRBD1 for D (6 bases). Germline V gene sequence: CDR1 GTSNPN, CDR2 SVGIG (reference sequence). The CDR3 totals 16 residues. V was clipped by 2 bases and J by 8 bases, with 21 bases between them.

This clonotype has a count of ten or more. V usage is TRBV10-2 and J usage is TRBJ1-1; D remains unclear. The CDR3 is 14 residues long. The V gene's germline CDR1 is WSHSY and CDR2 SAAADI. V lost 2 bases and J lost 1, with 8 bases in between. CDR3 DNA: TGCGCCAGCAGTGAGCGGTTTCGGAACACTGAAGCTTTCTTT. It codes for CASSERFRNTEAFF.

This clonotype was seen only a few times. This sequence joins TRBV19 and TRBJ2-2; D not certain. Per germline, CDR1 LNHDA and CDR2 SQIVND (reference sequence). V was cut by 4 bases and J by 0 bases, with 6 bases left in between. The CDR3 runs to 14 residues. CDR3 loop: CASSTSANTGELFF. CDR3 bases: TGTGCCAGTAGTACCTCCGCGAACACCGGGGAGCTGTTTTTT. Based on the CDR3 plus reference TRBV19 and TRBJ2-2, the full variable domain is DGGITQSPKYLFRKEGQNVTLSCEQNLNHDAMYWYRQDPGQGLRLIYYSQIVNDFQKGDIAEGYSVSREKKESFPLTVTSAQKNPTAFYLCASSTSANTGELFFGEGSRLTVL.

V and J are TRBV11-2 and TRBJ1-1; a possible D gene is TRBD1 (5 bases). Germline CDR1 reads SGHAT; CDR2 reads FQNNGV. The CDR3 spans 17 residues. The V end lost 1 base, the J end lost 3 bases, and 18 bases lay between the germline ends. The CDR3 nucleotides read TGTGCCAGCAGCTTAGGGAGGGGCCGACGGGCCGACACTGAAGCTTTCTTT. This codes for CASSLGRGRRADTEAFF.

This clonotype was observed a few times. The chain couples TRBV20-1 to TRBJ2-5, with 13 bases aligning to TRBD2. With V trimmed by 3 bases and J by 2 bases, 3 bases remained unmatched. Germline loops: CDR1 DFQATT, CDR2 SNEGSKA (reference sequence). The CDR3 totals 15 residues. The CDR3 loop reads CSARRTSGGQETQYF. The CDR3 region has the DNA TGCAGTGCTAGGAGGACTAGCGGGGGTCAAGAGACCCAGTACTTC.

This clonotype was observed a handful of times. V and J are TRBV7-9 and TRBJ2-1; TRBD2 aligns across 9 bases. Germline V gene data show CDR1 as SEHNR and CDR2 as FQNEAQ (reference sequence). This CDR3 has 13 amino acids. J gave up 8 bases and V 5 bases, and 4 bases lay outside the gene matches. CDR3 sequence reads: CASSRSGSHEQFF. The CDR3, as DNA: TGTGCCAGCAGCCGTAGCGGGAGCCATGAGCAGTTCTTC. The whole variable domain, remainder taken from reference TRBV7-9 and TRBJ2-1, is DTGVSQNPRHKITKRGQNVTFRCDPISEHNRLYWYRQTLGQGPEFLTYFQNEAQLEKSRLLSDRFSAERPKGSFSTLEIQRTEQGDSAMYLCASSRSGSHEQFFGPGTRLTVL.

This clonotype was seen at least ten times. The rearrangement joins TRBV29-1 to TRBJ1-2; D is perhaps TRBD1 (5 bases). The CDR3 totals 13 residues. Trimming took 2 bases from V and 4 from J, leaving 11 bases between them. Per germline, CDR1 SQVTM and CDR2 ANQGSEA. In DNA, the CDR3 is TGCAGCGTTGAATATCGACAGTCCTATGGCTACACCTTC. It encodes CSVEYRQSYGYTF. The full variable domain, with the rest looked up from reference TRBV29-1 and TRBJ1-2, is SAVISQKPSRDICQRGTSLTIQCQVDSQVTMMFWYRQQPGQSLTLIATANQGSEATYESGFVIDKFPISRPNLTFSTLTVSNMSPEDSSIYLCSVEYRQSYGYTFGSGTRLTVV.

This clonotype was counted at least ten times. The V call is TRBV28, the J call TRBJ1-2, with D hard to call. Deletions cut 1 base from V and 0 bases from J, with 12 bases between. This CDR3 comprises 16 residues. Germline CDR1 is MDHEN and CDR2 is SYDVKM. The CDR3 sequence is CASSLLPRQANYGYTF. The CDR3 DNA follows: TGTGCCAGCAGTTTATTGCCGAGGCAAGCTAACTATGGCTACACCTTC.

This clonotype was picked up many times. The chain links TRBV27 to TRBJ2-3; D is undetermined. Germline V lookup: CDR1 MNHEY, CDR2 SMNVEV (reference sequence). Between the trimmed V and J ends, which lost 6 bases and 3 bases, there was a span of 16 bases. This CDR3 comprises 15 residues. The CDR3 spells CASSLTESVTDTQYF. In nucleotides, the CDR3 is TGTGCCAGCAGCCTCACGGAGTCGGTAACAGATACGCAGTATTTT.

This clonotype has ten or more counts. Here the CDR3 DNA reads TGTGCCAGCAGTCGTACCCGGGCCAGGGGCTACACCTTC. This sequence encodes CASSRTRARGYTF. V gene TRBV28 combines with J gene TRBJ1-2; no clear D gene. The germline CDR1 and CDR2 sequences are MDHEN and SYDVKM. Trimming shortened V by 5 bases and J by 8 bases, and 15 bases separated the two germline ends. The CDR3 length is 13 residues.